The entry below describes one T cell receptor beta chain. Antigen specificity is unknown. The data originate from a study of blood T cells in healthy people across ages. Study-wide points: Strong correlation was found linking TCR beta diversity to naive T cell percentage.

With a J-beta primer mix and a sample-barcoded 5' primer, a second PCR ran roughly 6 to 11 cycles. Each CDR3 protein gets one entry after TCRdb re-called the 5' RACE reads with MiXCR. The repertoire has fewer than 750,000 distinct CDR3 sequences, roughly half of them found once; the top ten carry roughly 13%. Peripheral blood samples of roughly 9.9 milliliters were drawn from each donor. This receptor was identified in a woman at least 80 years old in good health. The sequenced sample consisted of blood.

The CDR3 is CATSKRESTEAFF. The CDR3 DNA reads as TGTGCCACCAGCAAGAGGGAGAGCACTGAAGCTTTCTTT. The J gene is TRBJ1-1, the V gene TRBV15, with D uncertain. CDR3 size: 13 residues. Germline CDR1 LNHNV, CDR2 YYDKDF (reference sequence). Trimming took 4 bases from V and 4 from J, leaving 10 bases between them.